The clone carrying this TCR beta chain was seen ten or more times. In germline, CDR1 is SGHRS, CDR2 YFSETQ. This CDR3 is 13 amino acids long. The ends were cut back, 0 bases at V and 3 bases at J, with 6 bases in the middle. The sample comes from a study of prognosis after radiotherapy for stage I lung cancer. Study-wide context: Some 15 of the patients were found to have newly diagnosed primary stage I lung tumors, and roughly five were living with oligometastatic NSCLC after surgical resection of the primary tumor.

Multiplex PCR, run in two rounds, amplified TCR beta CDR3 from genomic DNA. Gene-specific primers for each TRBV and TRBJ gene drove first-round PCR. TCRdb fed the multiplex PCR reads into MiXCR, producing one record per CDR3 protein. The data show over 20,000 distinct CDR3 sequences, with about 34% seen just once and around 62% held by the top ten. The chain joins TRBV5-1 to TRBJ1-2; D call uncertain. This receptor was identified in a donor at least 50 years old with non-small cell lung cancer. Sequencing was performed on PBMCs, taken before or after stereotactic body radiation therapy (not recorded which). The CDR3 sequence is CASSLGSDYGYTF. The CDR3 DNA sequence: TGCGCCAGCAGCTTGGGATCAGACTATGGCTACACCTTC.